The 13 T cell receptor beta chains below come from one sample, sequenced in a study of CD8+ T cells in alopecia areata listed by TCRdb under 2018. Receptor amplification or capture employed the immunoSEQ multiplex PCR assay. To provide template for TCR sequencing, every sample had RNA extracted and reverse transcribed into cDNA. Here the immuneACCESS table is served through TCRdb, limited to in-frame sequences with V and J called. Missing clones are a known gap in these copies; in checked studies unresolved V genes cover under half, and the rest lacks a known reason. This sample lists roughly 200,000 clones; roughly 50% were detected once. The ten largest clones take up 10% to 12% of the sample. In light of the paper, this sample's time point label describes: about 25 weeks on oral tofacitinib. Reading the label with the study, this specimen's treatment or condition is: oral pan-JAK inhibitor, 5-10 mg twice daily.

Sequenced material: CD8+ T cells sorted from blood, taken at week 24, from a patient treated with tofacitinib. These receptors came from a human donor with alopecia areata.

The chain links TRBV18 to TRBJ1-2; TRBD1 is a possible D gene (6 bases). Germline loops: CDR1 KGHSH, CDR2 LQKENI. The CDR3 covers 15 residues. Trimming removed 5 bases at V and 3 bases at J, with 16 bases between. The CDR3 nucleotides are TGTGCCAGCTCATCAAGCCAGGGGTGGGACTATGGCTACACCTTC. It specifies CASSSSQGWDYGYTF.

The rearrangement uses TRBV7-9 and TRBJ2-6; 10 bases agree with TRBD1. Germline loops: CDR1 SEHNR, CDR2 FQNEAQ (reference sequence). Trimming removed 5 bases from V and 0 bases from J; junction bases left unmatched: 7. The CDR3 length is 18 residues. The CDR3 is CASSLYRDRGSGANVLTF. CDR3 nucleotides: TGTGCCAGCAGCCTATACCGGGACAGGGGCTCTGGGGCCAACGTCCTGACTTTC.

This clone was recorded only once. Other DNA sequences in the same sample also yield this CDR3. The V gene is TRBV30, the J gene TRBJ2-7, with D tentatively TRBD1 or TRBD2 (5 bases each). From germline, CDR1 is GTSNPN and CDR2 SVGIG (reference sequence). Trimming took off 0 bases at V and 2 bases at J, with 5 bases between the two ends. The CDR3 is 12 amino acids. The CDR3 region has the DNA TGTGCCTGGAGTGTGGGACCCTACGAGCAGTACTTC. It is translated as CAWSVGPYEQYF.

The table lists this clone with a few counts. The same CDR3 arises from other DNA sequences in this sample as well. The chain recombines TRBV7-9 with TRBJ1-1; perhaps TRBD1 as D (5 bases). This CDR3 region has 12 residues. The ends were cut back, 1 base at V and 6 bases at J, with 6 bases in the middle. Germline lookup yields CDR1 SEHNR and CDR2 FQNEAQ (reference sequence). CDR3 bases: TGTGCCAGCAGCTTAGGGGGGGCTGAAGCTTTCTTT. Encoded protein: CASSLGGAEAFF.

This clone was observed a handful of times. The chain couples TRBV12-5 to TRBJ2-3; D is unclear. Trimming took off 7 bases at V and 0 bases at J, with 11 bases between the two ends. The CDR3 totals 14 residues. The germline V gene has CDR1 LGHNT and CDR2 FRNRAP. CDR3 sequence (DNA): TGTGCTAGTGCCTGGCGAGGAAGCACAGATACGCAGTATTTT. It is translated as CASAWRGSTDTQYF. The complete variable domain, with remaining parts taken from reference TRBV12-5 and TRBJ2-3, reads DARVTQTPRHKVTEMGQEVTMRCQPILGHNTVFWYRQTMMQGLELLAYFRNRAPLDDSGMPKDRFSAEMPDATLATLKIQPSEPRDSAVYFCASAWRGSTDTQYFGPGTRLTVL.

J is TRBJ1-1 and V is TRBV7-6; maybe TRBD1 (5 bases). In germline, CDR1 is SGHVS, CDR2 FNYEAQ. The CDR3 has 14 residues. The V end was cut by 5 bases, the J end by 0 bases, with 10 bases between. This chain's CDR3 is CASSLGAMNTEAFF. The DNA for the CDR3 is TGTGCCAGCAGCCTTGGGGCTATGAACACTGAAGCTTTCTTT.

This clone was observed a single time. The chain carries TRBV9 and TRBJ2-7; no definite D call. Germline loops: CDR1 SGDLS, CDR2 YYNGEE. V dropped 6 bases and J dropped 4 bases, with 17 bases sitting between them. CDR3 length: 14 residues. CDR3 residues: CASISGQVKYEQYF. The CDR3 DNA reads as TGTGCCAGCATCAGTGGGCAGGTAAAATACGAGCAGTACTTC.

This chain links TRBV2 with TRBJ1-6; 8 bases agree with TRBD1. Germline lookup yields CDR1 SNHLY and CDR2 FYNNEI. The CDR3 has 13 amino acids. The ends lost 6 bases at V and 7 bases at J; junction bases unmatched: 2. CDR3 residues: CASRDRVNSPLHF. CDR3 nucleotides: TGTGCCAGCAGGGACAGGGTCAATTCACCCCTCCACTTT.

The rearrangement uses TRBV4-1 and TRBJ1-5; D gene uncertain. Germline-derived CDR1 and CDR2 are MGHRA and YSYEKL. This CDR3 region has 13 residues. V lost 0 bases and J 7 bases, leaving 7 bases between the germline ends. The DNA of the CDR3 is TGCGCCAGCAGCCAAGATATGCCCCAGCCCCAGCATTTT. Its protein product is CASSQDMPQPQHF.

Here the CDR3 DNA reads TGTGCCAGCACGCAGGGGAACACCGGGGAGCTGTTTTTT. Translation: CASTQGNTGELFF. The V and J genes are TRBV11-2 and TRBJ2-2; D might be TRBD1 (5 bases). Germline V gene data show CDR1 as SGHAT and CDR2 as FQNNGV. V dropped 7 bases and J dropped 1 base, with 7 bases sitting between them. The CDR3 is 13 amino acids.

The V and J genes are TRBV27 and TRBJ2-7; TRBD1 might be the D (6 bases). CDR1 is MNHEY and CDR2 is SMNVEV in the germline V gene (reference sequence). Deletions cut 7 bases from V and 1 base from J, with 11 bases between. The CDR3 totals 13 residues. CDR3 DNA: TGTGCCAGCAAAAGCCAGGGGTCCTACGAGCAGTACTTC. Amino acids: CASKSQGSYEQYF.

This clone was counted a few times. The genes are TRBV4-1 and TRBJ1-2; the D is unclear. Germline-derived CDR1 and CDR2 are MGHRA and YSYEKL. Trimming stripped 6 bases from V and 0 bases from J, with 17 bases between. The CDR3 sequence is 16 residues long. CDR3 coding DNA: TGCGCCAGCAGTCAGACGGCTACCGGGACTAACTATGGCTACACCTTC. Its protein product is CASSQTATGTNYGYTF.

This clone was found a few times. V and J are TRBV19 and TRBJ1-2; the D is unclear. The germline V and J ends were trimmed by 5 bases and 4 bases, with 8 bases remaining between them. The germline V gene encodes CDR1 LNHDA and CDR2 SQIVND (reference sequence). The CDR3 runs 12 residues. CDR3 nucleotides: TGTGCCAGTAGTGGCAGCGTCTATGGCTACACCTTC. It yields the protein CASSGSVYGYTF.